The 8 T cell receptor beta chains below were found in one sample sequenced in a study of blood T cell repertoires in COVID-19. Sequenced by immunoSEQ multiplex PCR; TCRdb stores in-frame clones only, minus some. The sample contains 250,000 to 400,000 clones, roughly 90% of which appear only once. Sequencing was performed on PBMCs or T cells enriched from blood (not recorded which). Receptors were obtained from a man between 60 and 75 years old who had recovered from COVID-19.

The V call is TRBV5-1, the J call TRBJ2-1, with D tentatively TRBD2 (5 bases). CDR1 and CDR2 (germline): SGHRS, YFSETQ. Trimming left V 5 bases short and J 7 bases short, with 16 bases between. The CDR3 is 14 residues long. The CDR3 DNA follows: TGCGCCAGCAGACGCATAGGAGGAGTAAATGAGCAGTTCTTC. Amino acids: CASRRIGGVNEQFF.

The chain joins TRBV7-9 to TRBJ2-3; TRBD1 might be the D (6 bases). V lost 5 bases and J lost 2, with 14 bases in between. The length of the CDR3 is 15 residues. From germline, CDR1 is SEHNR and CDR2 FQNEAQ (reference sequence). CDR3 region: CASSPQGLNTDTQYF. The CDR3 DNA reads TGTGCCAGCAGCCCCCAGGGGCTAAACACAGATACGCAGTATTTT.

The chain combines TRBV19 with TRBJ1-5; 7 positions match TRBD1. This CDR3 contains 14 residues. Germline CDR1 reads LNHDA; CDR2 reads SQIVND (reference sequence). The V and J ends lost 6 bases and 3 bases, in that order; junction bases with no gene match: 5. For the CDR3, the DNA is TGTGCCAGTAGCCCGGGACAGTTCAATCAGCCCCAGCATTTT. Its translation is CASSPGQFNQPQHF.

The chain employs TRBV30 and TRBJ2-6; a weak D match, TRBD2 (5 bases). The germline CDR1 and CDR2 sequences are GTSNPN and SVGIG (reference sequence). Between the trimmed V and J ends, which lost 7 bases and 0 bases, there was a span of 13 bases. This CDR3 has 15 residues. For the CDR3, the DNA is TGTGCCTCCCCGTACGGACTCTCTGGGGCCAACGTCCTGACTTTC. Its protein is CASPYGLSGANVLTF.

The J gene is TRBJ2-5, the V gene TRBV5-4; 11 bases align to TRBD1. With 4 bases clipped from V and 5 bases from J, the junction kept 7 bases outside the gene matches. CDR3 length equals 15 residues. Germline V gene lookup returns CDR1 SGHNT and CDR2 YYREEE (reference sequence). DNA for the CDR3: TGTGCCAGCAGCGTGTCGGGACAGGGGGTGGAGACCCAGTACTTC. This gives the protein CASSVSGQGVETQYF.

The V gene is TRBV12-5, the J gene TRBJ1-5; D unresolved. The V end lost 4 bases, the J end lost 3 bases, and 7 bases lay between the germline ends. The length of the CDR3 is 13 residues. CDR1 and CDR2 from the germline V gene are LGHNT and FRNRAP. The CDR3 region is CASGSLLNQPQHF. CDR3 nucleotide sequence: TGTGCTAGTGGTTCCCTCCTCAATCAGCCCCAGCATTTT.

This chain links TRBV6-5 with TRBJ1-2; 8 nucleotides match TRBD1. There are 13 residues in the CDR3. With 6 bases clipped from V and 14 bases from J, the junction kept 14 bases outside the gene matches. The germline V gene has CDR1 MNHEY and CDR2 SVGAGI. CDR3 DNA sequence: TGTGCCAGCAGCCCCGCGGGGTCAACAGGGGGAACCTTC. Translating it yields CASSPAGSTGGTF.

The V gene is TRBV18, the J gene TRBJ2-7; TRBD1 matches at 8 bases. Germline V gene sequence: CDR1 KGHSH, CDR2 LQKENI. The V gene end was trimmed by 3 bases and the J gene end by 4 bases; junction bases not matched to a gene: 2. The CDR3 loop spans 13 amino acids. CDR3 amino acids: CASSPGQVYEQYF. The CDR3 nucleotides read TGTGCCAGCTCACCGGGACAGGTGTACGAGCAGTACTTC.